This T cell receptor (beta chain) was sequenced during a study of blood T cell repertoires in COVID-19. Study-level background: Both acute and convalescent COVID-19 samples were obtained from the United States, Italy and Spain.

Authors' processing steps: Amplified reference gene primers provided the basis for estimating nucleated cell counts. The method was immunoSEQ multiplex PCR; TCRdb's version includes in-frame clones alone and lacks a portion of them. From that table come the V and J calls and clone size; the DNA was used to work out D and trimming. The data contain 300,000 to 350,000 clones, about nine tenths of them singletons. This CDR3 contains 12 residues. V was pared by 9 bases and J by 2 bases, with 8 bases between. Germline CDR1 is WSHSY and CDR2 is SAAADI. The chain links TRBV10-2 to TRBJ1-5, with a weak D call TRBD1 (5 bases). The clonotype comes from a man aged 18 to 29 with active or convalescent COVID-19. The sample comprised peripheral blood. CDR3 sequence (DNA): TGCGCCAGTACAGGAGGCAATCAGCCCCAGCATTTT. It specifies CASTGGNQPQHF.